This is a list of T cell receptor beta chains from one sample in a study of glioma-infiltrating T cells after dendritic cell vaccination. Profiled with immunoSEQ multiplex PCR; TCRdb holds only in-frame clones, not every one. The repertoire holds roughly 96,000 clones, with 75% to 85% as singletons. The starting material was blood, obtained before dendritic cell vaccination. These receptors originate from a human donor with glioblastoma. The CDR3 runs from the conserved cysteine through the conserved F or W. A D gene is named only where the DNA matches it firmly. Clone size is given for some rows only: seen once, a few or many times, or a class if the clone is expanded.

v_call: TRBV28
d_call: TRBD1
clone_size: .
j_call: TRBJ1-2
cdr3_nt: TGTGCCAGCCAGGGGACAGCTCATCGGGGCTATGGCTACACCTTC
cdr3_aa: CASQGTAHRGYGYTF

v_call: TRBV6-6
d_call: TRBD1
clone_size: few
j_call: TRBJ1-5
cdr3_nt: TGTGCCAGCAGACCCCAGGGGGCTGACAATCAGCCCCAGCATTTT
cdr3_aa: CASRPQGADNQPQHF

v_call: TRBV4-1
d_call: .
clone_size: .
j_call: TRBJ1-2
cdr3_nt: TGCGCCAGCAGCCAAGATACAGTCCCGGGAGGCTACACCTTC
cdr3_aa: CASSQDTVPGGYTF

v_call: TRBV5-1
d_call: TRBD2
clone_size: few
j_call: TRBJ2-3
cdr3_nt: TGCGCCAGCAGCTTGGCCAGCGGGGCTTTCACAGATACGCAGTATTTT
cdr3_aa: CASSLASGAFTDTQYF

v_call: TRBV9
d_call: TRBD1
clone_size: .
j_call: TRBJ1-3
cdr3_nt: TGTGCCAGCAGCCCGGACAGGCTCTCTGGAAACACCATATATTTT
cdr3_aa: CASSPDRLSGNTIYF

v_call: TRBV10-2
d_call: TRBD2
clone_size: .
j_call: TRBJ2-1
cdr3_nt: TGCGCCAGCAGTGGGGCTAGCGGTAGCTCCTACAATGAGCAGTTCTTC
cdr3_aa: CASSGASGSSYNEQFF

v_call: TRBV30
d_call: .
clone_size: .
j_call: TRBJ1-5
cdr3_nt: TGTGCCTGGAGGGCCGGGGGCAATCAGCCCCAGCATTTT
cdr3_aa: CAWRAGGNQPQHF

v_call: TRBV2
d_call: TRBD1
clone_size: few
j_call: TRBJ1-4
cdr3_nt: TGTGCCAGCAGGAAACAGGGGGACTATAATGAAAAACTGTTTTTT
cdr3_aa: CASRKQGDYNEKLFF

v_call: TRBV29-1
d_call: TRBD1
clone_size: .
j_call: TRBJ1-3
cdr3_nt: TGCAGCGCCGGGGGACAGGGTGCCTCTGGAAACACCATATATTTT
cdr3_aa: CSAGGQGASGNTIYF

v_call: TRBV4-1
d_call: .
clone_size: few
j_call: TRBJ1-6
cdr3_nt: TGCGCCAGCAGCCCACAATCCCCTTCACCCCTCCACTTT
cdr3_aa: CASSPQSPSPLHF

v_call: TRBV5-1
d_call: TRBD2
clone_size: .
j_call: TRBJ2-7
cdr3_nt: TGCGCCAGCAGCTTATCTAGCGGGGGGCCCCACGAGCAGTACTTC
cdr3_aa: CASSLSSGGPHEQYF

v_call: TRBV2
d_call: TRBD2
clone_size: once
j_call: TRBJ2-7
cdr3_nt: TGTGCCAGCAGCCCCAGGACTAGCGGGAGCCACGAGCAGTACTTC
cdr3_aa: CASSPRTSGSHEQYF